Sequencing of this T cell receptor (beta chain) was carried out in a study of cytomegalovirus exposure and HLA in healthy donors. Study-wide points: Presence/absence analyses assumed roughly uniform sequencing depth across donors.

The PCR employed 60 Vbeta primers together with 13 Jbeta primers. Profiling relied on immunoSEQ multiplex PCR, and the TCRdb table lists in-frame clones only, not all of them. This sample has 150,000 to 200,000 clones, with about 77% found just once. Concerning this clone itself: No antigen is known for it.

V lost 4 bases and J lost 3, with 15 bases in between. The CDR3 has 15 amino acids. CDR1 MNHEY and CDR2 SVGAGI come from the germline V gene. Sequencing was performed on PBMCs. The V and J genes are TRBV6-5 and TRBJ1-2; D call uncertain. The clonotype originates from a female donor in good health and CMV-seronegative. Here the CDR3 DNA reads TGTGCCAGCAGTTTTCTGTCGGGTGTAGACTATGGCTACACCTTC. As protein: CASSFLSGVDYGYTF.